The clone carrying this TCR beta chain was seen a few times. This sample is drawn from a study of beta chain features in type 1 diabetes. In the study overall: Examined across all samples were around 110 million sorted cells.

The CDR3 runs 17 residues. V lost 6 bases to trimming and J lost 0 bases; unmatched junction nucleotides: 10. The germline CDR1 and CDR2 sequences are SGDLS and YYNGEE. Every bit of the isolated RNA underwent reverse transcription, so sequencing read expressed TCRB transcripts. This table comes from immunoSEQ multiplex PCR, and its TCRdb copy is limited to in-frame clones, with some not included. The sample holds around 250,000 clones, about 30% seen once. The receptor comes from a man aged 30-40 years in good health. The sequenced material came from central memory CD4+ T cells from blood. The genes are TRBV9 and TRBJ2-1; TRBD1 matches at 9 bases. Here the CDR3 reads CASTGTGNTVSYNEQFF. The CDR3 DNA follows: TGTGCCAGCACAGGGACAGGGAATACCGTCTCCTACAATGAGCAGTTCTTC.